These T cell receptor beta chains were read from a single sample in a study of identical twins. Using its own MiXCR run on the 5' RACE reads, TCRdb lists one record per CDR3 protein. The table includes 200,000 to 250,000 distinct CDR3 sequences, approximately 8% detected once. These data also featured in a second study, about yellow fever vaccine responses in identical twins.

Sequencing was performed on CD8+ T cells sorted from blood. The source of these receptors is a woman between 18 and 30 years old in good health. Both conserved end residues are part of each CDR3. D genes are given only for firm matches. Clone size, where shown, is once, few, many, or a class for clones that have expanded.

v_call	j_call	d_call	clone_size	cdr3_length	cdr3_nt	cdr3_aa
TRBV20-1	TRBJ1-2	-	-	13	TGCAGTGCAGGGACGGAAGCTAACTATGGCTACACCTTC	CSAGTEANYGYTF
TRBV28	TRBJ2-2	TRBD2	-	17	TGTGCCAGCAGTCCGCTGGGACTAGCGGGAGCTAGCGGGGAGCTGTTTTTT	CASSPLGLAGASGELFF
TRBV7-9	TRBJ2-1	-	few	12	TGTGCCAGCAGCTCTAGCGCCAATGAGCAGTTCTTC	CASSSSANEQFF
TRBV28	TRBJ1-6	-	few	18	TGTGCCAGCAGTTTAGAGGACACCGTCTGGCCCTATAATTCACCCCTCCACTTT	CASSLEDTVWPYNSPLHF
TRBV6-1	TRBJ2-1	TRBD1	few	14	TGTGCCAGCAGCACCGCTCGGACAGGGCATGAGCAGTTCTTC	CASSTARTGHEQFF
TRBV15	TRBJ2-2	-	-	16	TGTGCCACCAGCAGATCTCCGGACAAGAACACCGGGGAGCTGTTTTTT	CATSRSPDKNTGELFF
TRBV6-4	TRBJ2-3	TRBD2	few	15	TGTGCCAGCAGTGAGACTAGCGGGGAGGCTGATACGCAGTATTTT	CASSETSGEADTQYF
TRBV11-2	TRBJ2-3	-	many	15	TGTGCCAGCAGCTTAGTGTCAGGGGAGGCAGATACGCAGTATTTT	CASSLVSGEADTQYF
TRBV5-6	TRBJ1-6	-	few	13	TGTGCCAGCAGCTCAGACTTTAATTCACCCCTCCACTTT	CASSSDFNSPLHF
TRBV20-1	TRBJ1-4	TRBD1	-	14	TGCAGTGCTAGAGATGTGGACAGGGCGGAAAAACTGTTTTTT	CSARDVDRAEKLFF
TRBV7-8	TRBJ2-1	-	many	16	TGTGCCAGCAGCTTCTTTTCTGGCCTCTCCTACAATGAGCAGTTCTTC	CASSFFSGLSYNEQFF
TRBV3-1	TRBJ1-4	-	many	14	TGTGCCAGCAGCCAAGAAGGGGCTAATGAAAAACTGTTTTTT	CASSQEGANEKLFF
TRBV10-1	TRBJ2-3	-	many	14	TGCGCCAGCAGTGGACTAGACGGGCCAGATACGCAGTATTTT	CASSGLDGPDTQYF
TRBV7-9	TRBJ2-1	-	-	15	TGTGCCAGCAGCGAATCCAATTACGGGCGGGGGCCTCCGTTCTTC	CASSESNYGRGPPFF
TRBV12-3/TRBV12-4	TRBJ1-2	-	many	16	TGTGCCAGCAGCCGACCCCCCGGGACCCAGAACTATGGCTACACCTTC	CASSRPPGTQNYGYTF
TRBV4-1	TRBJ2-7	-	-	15	TGCGCCAGCAGCCAAGAGGCGGGATCACCCTACGAGCAGTACTTC	CASSQEAGSPYEQYF
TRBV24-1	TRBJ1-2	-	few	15	TGTGCCACCAGTGATGACCGGGGCTGGGGCTATGGCTACACCTTC	CATSDDRGWGYGYTF
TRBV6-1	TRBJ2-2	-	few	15	TGTGCCAGCAGTGAAGCTGAGGCTTCCACCGGGGAGCTGTTTTTT	CASSEAEASTGELFF
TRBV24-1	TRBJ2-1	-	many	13	TGTGCCACCAGTGATGGGGCAGGGGATGAGCAGTTCTTC	CATSDGAGDEQFF
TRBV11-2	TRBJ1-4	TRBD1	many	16	TGTGCCAGCAGCTCACCGATTGGGACAGGGGATGAAAAACTGTTTTTT	CASSSPIGTGDEKLFF
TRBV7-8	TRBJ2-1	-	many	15	TGTGCCAGCAGCTTGGATAGGGCCTCGAACAATGAGCAGTTCTTC	CASSLDRASNNEQFF
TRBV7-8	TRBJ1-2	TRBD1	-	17	TGTGCCAGCAGCTTAGACCCGGGACAGGGGGCGGCATATGGCTACACCTTC	CASSLDPGQGAAYGYTF
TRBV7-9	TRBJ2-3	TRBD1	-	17	TGTGCCAGCAGCGGAAACAGGGGGCAAGGTCTGACAGATACGCAGTATTTT	CASSGNRGQGLTDTQYF
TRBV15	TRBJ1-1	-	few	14	TGTGCCACCAGCCGCCCACGAGGGTTTGATGAAGCTTTCTTT	CATSRPRGFDEAFF
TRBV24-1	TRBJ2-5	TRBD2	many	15	TGTGCCACCAGTGTTTTTAGCGGGAGGGTGGAGACCCAGTACTTC	CATSVFSGRVETQYF
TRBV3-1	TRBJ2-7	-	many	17	TGTGCCAGCAGCCACGGTGGCTGGTCCGGTGGGTCCTACGAGCAGTACTTC	CASSHGGWSGGSYEQYF
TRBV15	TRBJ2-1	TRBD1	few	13	TGTGCCACCAGCAGGGACAGGGGCAATGAGCAGTTCTTC	CATSRDRGNEQFF
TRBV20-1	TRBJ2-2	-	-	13	TGCAGTGCTCCAGGGTGGAACACCGGGGAGCTGTTTTTT	CSAPGWNTGELFF
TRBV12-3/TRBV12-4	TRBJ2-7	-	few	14	TGTGCCAGCAGTCCCTGGGGGAGAACTGGCGAGCAGTACTTC	CASSPWGRTGEQYF
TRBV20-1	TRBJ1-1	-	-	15	TGCAGTGCTACCTCTTCGGGGGCCCGGGACTCTGAAGCTTTCTTT	CSATSSGARDSEAFF
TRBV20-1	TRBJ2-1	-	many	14	TGCAGTGCTAGGGGGCTAGGGATCTACAATGAGCAGTTCTTC	CSARGLGIYNEQFF
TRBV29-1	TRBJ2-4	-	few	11	TGCAGCGTTGACGCAAAAAACATTCAGTACTTC	CSVDAKNIQYF
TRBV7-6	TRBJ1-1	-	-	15	TGTGCCAGCAGCCCGCTAAGAGAAATGAACACTGAAGCTTTCTTT	CASSPLREMNTEAFF
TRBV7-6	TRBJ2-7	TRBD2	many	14	TGTGCCAGCAGCCGAAGCGGGAGCTCCTACGAGCAGTACTTC	CASSRSGSSYEQYF
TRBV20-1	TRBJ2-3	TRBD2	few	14	TGCAGTGCTATACTACTAGCGGGGGCCCAAACGCAGTATTTT	CSAILLAGAQTQYF
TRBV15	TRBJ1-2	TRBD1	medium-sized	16	TGTGCCACCAGCAGAGATATGGACAGGAGGGACTATGGCTACACCTTC	CATSRDMDRRDYGYTF
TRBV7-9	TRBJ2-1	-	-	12	TGTGCCAGCAGCCCTAGGAACAATGAGCAGTTCTTC	CASSPRNNEQFF
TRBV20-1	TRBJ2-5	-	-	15	TGCAGTGCTAGAGATCGACATATGGGTTGGGAGACCCAGTACTTC	CSARDRHMGWETQYF
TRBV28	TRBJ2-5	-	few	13	TGTGCCAGCAGGGGACAACTGGGAGAGACCCAGTACTTC	CASRGQLGETQYF
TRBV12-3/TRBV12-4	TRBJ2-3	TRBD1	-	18	TGTGCCAGCAGCTCGCCGGGACAGGGGTACCATAGCACAGATACGCAGTATTTT	CASSSPGQGYHSTDTQYF
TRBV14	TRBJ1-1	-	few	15	TGTGCCAGCAGCCAGTTTCTCTCGTTGAACACTGAAGCTTTCTTT	CASSQFLSLNTEAFF
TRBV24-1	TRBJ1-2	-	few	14	TGTGCCACCAGTGACCCCGATGGTGACTATGGCTACACCTTC	CATSDPDGDYGYTF
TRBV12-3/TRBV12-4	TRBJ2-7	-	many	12	TGTGCCAGCAGCTTACTATTTCCCGAGCAGTACTTC	CASSLLFPEQYF
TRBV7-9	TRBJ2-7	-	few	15	TGTGCCAGCAGCGCCGGCGGTCCTAGCTACCACGAGCAGTACTTC	CASSAGGPSYHEQYF
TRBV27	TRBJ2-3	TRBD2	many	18	TGTGCCAGCAGTCCCCAGGGACTAGCGGGAGGGAGCACAGATACGCAGTATTTT	CASSPQGLAGGSTDTQYF
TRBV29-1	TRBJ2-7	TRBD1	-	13	TGCAGCGTTGTGGACAGGGGTTCCTACGAGCAGTACTTC	CSVVDRGSYEQYF
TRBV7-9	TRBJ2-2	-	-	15	TGTGCCAGCAGCTTTTGGACGTGGTCCTTCGGGGAGCTGTTTTTT	CASSFWTWSFGELFF
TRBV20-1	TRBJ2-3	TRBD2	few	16	TGCAGTGCTAGGGTCCGACTAGCGGGGGGTACAGATACGCAGTATTTT	CSARVRLAGGTDTQYF
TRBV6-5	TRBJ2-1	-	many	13	TGTGCCAGCAGTTACGGAGGCTACAATGAGCAGTTCTTC	CASSYGGYNEQFF
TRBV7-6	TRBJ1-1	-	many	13	TGTGCCAGCAGCTTAGGTTCCCGGAGCGAAGCTTTCTTT	CASSLGSRSEAFF
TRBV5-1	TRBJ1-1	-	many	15	TGCGCCAGCAGCTTGGTGGGCGGATTGAACACTGAAGCTTTCTTT	CASSLVGGLNTEAFF
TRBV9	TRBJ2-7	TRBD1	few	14	TGTGCCAGCAGCGCCGGGACAGCAGACTACGAGCAGTACTTC	CASSAGTADYEQYF
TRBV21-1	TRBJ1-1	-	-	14	TGTGCCAGCAGCAGGAGGGTGGGGGGCACTGAAGCTTTCTTT	CASSRRVGGTEAFF
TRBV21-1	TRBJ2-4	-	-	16	TGTGCCAGCAGCACTTGGACAGTTGGGCTCCGAAACATTCAGTACTTC	CASSTWTVGLRNIQYF
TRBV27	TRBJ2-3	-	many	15	TGTGCCAGCAGTTTAACAGGGTGGGGCGCAGATACGCAGTATTTT	CASSLTGWGADTQYF
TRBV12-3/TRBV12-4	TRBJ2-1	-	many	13	TGTGCCAGCAGTCCACAGGGCCCCAATGAGCAGTTCTTC	CASSPQGPNEQFF
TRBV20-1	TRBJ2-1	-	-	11	TGCAGTGCTCAAAGGAGTAATGAGCAGTTCTTC	CSAQRSNEQFF